Shown below are 22 T cell receptor beta chains from a single sample sequenced in a study of T-cell reconstitution after alpha-beta-depleted transplantation in children. Unique molecular identifiers featured in how the TCRbeta library was prepared. TCRdb re-called the PCR reads with MiXCR, one entry per CDR3 protein. This sample has around 100,000 distinct CDR3 sequences, with over 9% found just once. The specimen was PBMCs, collected before TCRalphabeta/CD19-depleted stem cell transplant. The receptors come from a boy between 2 and 10 years old with acute lymphoblastic leukemia, due to receive a stem cell transplant.

CDR3 DNA sequence: TGCAGTGCTAGCTCCGGGACTGGGAGGGTGCATGGCTACACCTTC. Protein sequence: CSASSGTGRVHGYTF. V usage is TRBV20-1 and J usage is TRBJ1-2, with a weak D call TRBD1 (5 bases). Trimming pared 3 bases from V and 6 bases from J, leaving 20 bases between. The CDR3 is made up of 15 amino acids. Germline values: CDR1 DFQATT, CDR2 SNEGSKA (reference sequence).

This clonotype was counted only a few times. This chain links TRBV5-4 with TRBJ2-5; the match to TRBD2 covers 10 bases. The germline V gene encodes CDR1 SGHNT and CDR2 YYREEE (reference sequence). The CDR3 contains 16 residues. Germline trimming cut 0 bases from V and 1 base from J; bases unmatched to any gene: 3. The CDR3 DNA follows: TGTGCCAGCAGCTTGGGACTAGCGGGTCCCCAAGAGACCCAGTACTTC. It codes for CASSLGLAGPQETQYF.

V usage is TRBV5-1 and J usage is TRBJ2-5; TRBD2 agrees at 12 bases. The CDR3 extends over 16 amino acids. The germline CDR1 and CDR2 sequences are SGHRS and YFSETQ. V shed 4 bases and J 5 bases; nucleotides not matched to a gene: 9. The CDR3 sequence: CASSPGLGLAGETQYF. For the CDR3, the DNA is TGCGCCAGCAGCCCCGGCCTTGGACTAGCGGGGGAGACCCAGTACTTC.

V and J are TRBV18 and TRBJ2-2; tentatively, D is TRBD2 (6 bases). Trimming shortened V by 3 bases and J by 1 base, and 12 bases separated the two germline ends. CDR3 length: 16 residues. Germline lookup yields CDR1 KGHSH and CDR2 LQKENI. In DNA form, the CDR3 reads TGTGCCAGCTCACCTCTTGGGACTCGGAACACCGGGGAGCTGTTTTTT. It yields the protein CASSPLGTRNTGELFF.

This clonotype was observed a handful of times. J is TRBJ1-4 and V is TRBV20-1; D is uncertain. V was cut by 6 bases and J by 0 bases, with 11 bases left in between. Germline CDR1 is DFQATT and CDR2 is SNEGSKA (reference sequence). This CDR3 contains 14 residues. Here the CDR3 reads CSAQPVATNEKLFF. The CDR3 DNA reads TGCAGTGCCCAGCCGGTTGCAACTAATGAAAAACTGTTTTTT.

The chain joins TRBV20-1 to TRBJ2-1; perhaps TRBD1 as D (7 bases). V was shortened by 0 bases and J by 4 bases, with 19 bases between the two germline ends. The CDR3 consists of 17 residues. The germline CDR1 and CDR2 sequences are DFQATT and SNEGSKA (reference sequence). The CDR3 sequence is CSARDRLAGGFYNEQFF. For the CDR3, the DNA is TGCAGTGCTAGAGATCGGTTGGCAGGGGGGTTTTACAATGAGCAGTTCTTC.

This clonotype was counted a few times. The V gene is TRBV20-1, the J gene TRBJ2-2; no clear D gene. This CDR3 spans 12 amino acids. Germline CDR1 and CDR2: DFQATT and SNEGSKA (reference sequence). V was trimmed by 4 bases and J by 5 bases, leaving 8 bases between them. The CDR3 coding sequence is TGCAGTGCTAAGGGTGATACCGGGGAGCTGTTTTTT. Translating gives CSAKGDTGELFF.

Turning to this clonotype: This may arise from a read error, as a much more abundant clone is one base away. The chain uses TRBV7-7 and TRBJ2-2, with D possibly matching TRBD2 (5 bases). CDR3 length: 12 residues. Germline values: CDR1 SSHAT, CDR2 FNYEAQ (reference sequence). CDR3: CASRTSTGELFF. In DNA form, the CDR3 reads TGTGCTAGCAGAACTAGCACCGGGGAGCTGTTTTTT.

In its sample, this clonotype was seen a few times. The chain employs TRBV10-1 and TRBJ2-7; 8 bases map to TRBD1. The CDR3 consists of 15 residues. V was clipped by 2 bases and J by 6 bases; unmatched bases: 9. Germline V gene lookup returns CDR1 WNHNN and CDR2 SYGVQD (reference sequence). DNA of the CDR3: TGCGCCAGCAGTGAGGCGGACAGGGCCCAAAGCGAGCAGTACTTC. Protein: CASSEADRAQSEQYF.

In its sample, this clonotype was seen many times. This chain joins TRBV6-1 and TRBJ1-1; TRBD1 matches 9 bases. The length of the CDR3 is 17 residues. The germline gives CDR1 MNHNS, CDR2 SASEGT. With 4 bases clipped from V and 3 bases from J, the junction kept 12 bases outside the gene matches. The CDR3 is CASSAIGTGRGDTEAFF. The CDR3 bases are TGTGCCAGCAGTGCGATTGGGACAGGGCGTGGAGACACTGAAGCTTTCTTT.

The chain links TRBV20-1 to TRBJ1-5; TRBD1 matches at 7 bases. Germline V lookup: CDR1 DFQATT, CDR2 SNEGSKA (reference sequence). The V and J ends lost 6 bases and 5 bases, in that order; junction bases with no gene match: 7. CDR3 size: 13 residues. CDR3 sequence (DNA): TGCAGTGCCACACCGGGACAGCATCAGCCCCAGCATTTT. Its protein is CSATPGQHQPQHF.

This clonotype was seen a few times. J is TRBJ1-2 and V is TRBV5-1; D remains unclear. The germline V gene encodes CDR1 SGHRS and CDR2 YFSETQ. V was shortened by 2 bases and J by 4 bases, with 9 bases between the two germline ends. This CDR3 contains 13 residues. In nucleotides, the CDR3 is TGCGCCAGCAGCTTCTCGGGTGGCTATGGCTACACCTTC. Translating it yields CASSFSGGYGYTF.

This clonotype was recorded many times. The V call is TRBV20-1, the J call TRBJ2-5; 7 positions match TRBD2. The CDR3 consists of 14 residues. The V and J ends lost 6 bases and 0 bases, in that order; junction bases with no gene match: 7. Germline V gene sequence: CDR1 DFQATT, CDR2 SNEGSKA (reference sequence). CDR3 DNA: TGCAGTGCCATCGGACTAGGATACCAAGAGACCCAGTACTTC. Amino acid sequence: CSAIGLGYQETQYF.

This chain links TRBV5-1 with TRBJ2-3, with 9 bases fitting TRBD1. V gave up 2 bases and J gave up 2 bases; unmatched junction bases: 3. Germline V lookup: CDR1 SGHRS, CDR2 YFSETQ. The CDR3 is 15 residues long. CDR3 nucleotide sequence: TGCGCCAGCAGCTTAACAGGGGGCTTCACAGATACGCAGTATTTT. This encodes CASSLTGGFTDTQYF.

This chain links TRBV27 with TRBJ1-5; the D gene is possibly TRBD1 (5 bases). CDR1 and CDR2 from the germline V gene are MNHEY and SMNVEV (reference sequence). The ends were cut back, 5 bases at V and 2 bases at J, with 7 bases in the middle. CDR3 length equals 13 residues. The CDR3 coding sequence is TGTGCCAGCAGTGGGGGGGGCAATCAGCCCCAGCATTTT. Translating it yields CASSGGGNQPQHF.

This rearrangement joins TRBV19 to TRBJ2-1; TRBD2 might be the D (6 bases). The CDR3 runs 15 residues. The V gene lost 1 base and the J gene lost 9 bases, with 16 bases spanning the gap. Germline V gene lookup returns CDR1 LNHDA and CDR2 SQIVND (reference sequence). For the CDR3, the DNA is TGTGCCAGTAGTATAGTGGGAGGACGTATTACTGAGCAGTTCTTC. Protein: CASSIVGGRITEQFF.

This clonotype turned up a few times. The V call is TRBV18, the J call TRBJ2-6, with D unclear. Trimming stripped 3 bases from V and 0 bases from J, with 6 bases between. CDR1 is KGHSH, CDR2 LQKENI, per germline. The CDR3 is 15 residues long. The DNA of the CDR3 is TGTGCCAGCTCACCCGAGAACTCTGGGGCCAACGTCCTGACTTTC. It encodes CASSPENSGANVLTF.

This rearrangement joins TRBV12-3 or TRBV12-4 to TRBJ1-6; D is ambiguous. This CDR3 spans 13 amino acids. Between the trimmed V and J ends, which lost 6 bases and 8 bases, there was a span of 11 bases. DNA of the CDR3: TGTGCCAGCAGCATTTTAGAGGATTCACCCCTCCACTTT. Its protein product is CASSILEDSPLHF.

V gene TRBV5-1 combines with J gene TRBJ1-6, with 7 bases that match TRBD1. Germline CDR1 SGHRS, CDR2 YFSETQ. V shed 4 bases and J 6 bases; nucleotides not matched to a gene: 4. The CDR3 is made up of 14 amino acids. The DNA of the CDR3 is TGCGCCAGCAGCCTCGGGACAGCTAATTCACCCCTCCACTTT. Its protein is CASSLGTANSPLHF. The full variable domain, completed using reference TRBV5-1 and TRBJ1-6, is KAGVTQTPRYLIKTRGQQVTLSCSPISGHRSVSWYQQTPGQGLQFLFEYFSETQRNKGNFPGRFSGRQFSNSRSEMNVSTLELGDSALYLCASSLGTANSPLHFGNGTRLTVT.

This clonotype was seen repeatedly, ten times or more. The chain is built from TRBV5-1 and TRBJ2-1; D is uncertain. CDR1 and CDR2 from the germline V gene are SGHRS and YFSETQ. V gave up 4 bases and J gave up 0 bases, with 23 bases separating them. The CDR3 is 19 residues long. CDR3 residues: CASSPALGGASSSYNEQFF. CDR3 DNA sequence: TGCGCCAGCAGCCCGGCCTTGGGCGGAGCGTCTAGCTCCTACAATGAGCAGTTCTTC.

This clonotype has ten or more counts. The genes are TRBV25-1 and TRBJ2-3; D is possibly TRBD1 (5 bases). V lost 3 bases, J lost 2 bases, and 15 bases lay in between. CDR1 MGHDK and CDR2 SYGVNS come from the germline V gene. CDR3 size: 16 residues. The CDR3 loop is CASSDGHARHTDTQYF. CDR3 bases: TGTGCCAGCAGTGACGGACACGCCCGACACACAGATACGCAGTATTTT. Together with reference TRBV25-1 and TRBJ2-3, the CDR3 gives the full variable domain: EADIYQTPRYLVIGTGKKITLECSQTMGHDKMYWYQQDPGMELHLIHYSYGVNSTEKGDLSSESTVSRIRTEHFPLTLESARPSHTSQYLCASSDGHARHTDTQYFGPGTRLTVL.

This clonotype was seen ten or more times. The chain is built from TRBV20-1 and TRBJ2-3; the match to TRBD2 covers 8 bases. CDR3 length equals 15 residues. V trimming: 5 bases; J trimming: 2 bases; junction bases outside the gene matches: 9. Germline V gene data show CDR1 as DFQATT and CDR2 as SNEGSKA (reference sequence). In DNA form, the CDR3 reads TGCAGTGCTTCAGAAGAGCGGGGGTTCACAGATACGCAGTATTTT. This sequence encodes CSASEERGFTDTQYF.